This TCR beta chain was captured by sequencing in a study of blood T cell repertoires in COVID-19. The protocol was immunoSEQ multiplex PCR, while the TCRdb copy is restricted to in-frame clones and leaves out a portion. Here the sample spans 310,000 or so clones, roughly 85% being singletons. The CDR3 is 13 residues long. Trimming took 6 bases from V and 5 from J; bases not matched to a gene: 0. Germline loops: CDR1 MDHEN, CDR2 SYDVKM. Sequencing was done on a sample of PBMCs or T cells enriched from blood (not recorded which). The receptor was isolated from a woman aged 40 to 50 who had recovered from COVID-19. The rearrangement links TRBV28 to TRBJ2-5; TRBD2 matches at 13 bases. This chain's CDR3 is CASRTSGRETQYF. For the CDR3, the DNA is TGTGCCAGCAGGACTAGCGGGAGGGAGACCCAGTACTTC.